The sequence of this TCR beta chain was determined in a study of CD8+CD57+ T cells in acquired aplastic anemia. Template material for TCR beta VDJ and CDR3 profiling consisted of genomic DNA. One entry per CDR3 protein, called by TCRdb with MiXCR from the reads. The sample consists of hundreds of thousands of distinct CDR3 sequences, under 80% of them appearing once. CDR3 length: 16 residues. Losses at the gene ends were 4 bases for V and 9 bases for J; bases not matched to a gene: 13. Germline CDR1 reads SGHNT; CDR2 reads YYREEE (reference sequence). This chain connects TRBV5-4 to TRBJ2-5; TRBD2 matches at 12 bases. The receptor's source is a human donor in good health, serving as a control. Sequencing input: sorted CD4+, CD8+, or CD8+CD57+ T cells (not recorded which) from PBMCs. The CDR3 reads CASSQLSRASGGAQYF. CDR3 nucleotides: TGTGCCAGCAGCCAACTCAGCAGGGCTAGCGGGGGGGCCCAGTACTTC.